This TCR beta chain was identified during a study of pediatric ulcerative colitis. Samples were sequenced at Survey level, maximum 500,000 reads. The table came from immunoSEQ multiplex PCR; TCRdb's copy has only in-frame clones and leaves some out. In the table there are 10,000 to 13,000 clones, roughly four fifths of which are singletons. Rectal tissue came from one to two pinch biopsies taken at colonoscopy. Unmatched junction bases numbered 7, after V lost 4 bases and J lost 5 bases. Germline CDR1 SGHRS, CDR2 YFSETQ. The CDR3 is 14 amino acids. The chain is built from TRBV5-1 and TRBJ2-7; 9 nucleotides line up with TRBD1. The specimen was gut tissue. This TCR came from a girl under 18 who was a control in a study of pediatric ulcerative colitis. The CDR3: CASSVGQGRDEQYF. The DNA for the CDR3 is TGCGCCAGCAGCGTGGGACAGGGTAGAGACGAGCAGTACTTC. The full variable domain, completed using reference TRBV5-1 and TRBJ2-7, is KAGVTQTPRYLIKTRGQQVTLSCSPISGHRSVSWYQQTPGQGLQFLFEYFSETQRNKGNFPGRFSGRQFSNSRSEMNVSTLELGDSALYLCASSVGQGRDEQYFGPGTRLTVT.